The clone carrying this T cell receptor beta chain occurred a few times. Its cognate antigen is unknown. Germline CDR1 reads MNHEY; CDR2 reads SMNVEV (reference sequence). The CDR3 has 14 residues. Germline trimming cut 5 bases from V and 3 bases from J; bases unmatched to any gene: 5. The entry originates in a study of T cell repertoires in cytomegalovirus infection. As for the study in general: CMV epitopes, recently identified HLA-C-restricted and well-studied HLA-B-restricted, were used. Public TCR beta signatures indicated both CMV infection and matching HLA type.

TCRdb reanalysed the reads using MiXCR and keeps one entry per CDR3 protein. The sample lists 680,000 or so distinct CDR3 sequences, about 30% occurring once. Whole-study results and caveats: Across the ex vivo response, the dominant clonotypes were HLA-C-restricted CMV-specific TCR beta clonotypes.

The input for sequencing was cultured PBMCs, taken from culture after CMV antigen stimulation. The chain joins TRBV27 to TRBJ2-5; TRBD1 aligns across 8 bases. This sequence was found in a human donor in good health (CMV status not recorded). Some clones in this sample may be carry-over from other donors' samples. The CDR3 is CASSPWDRKETQYF. In DNA form, the CDR3 reads TGTGCCAGCAGTCCCTGGGACAGGAAAGAGACCCAGTACTTC.